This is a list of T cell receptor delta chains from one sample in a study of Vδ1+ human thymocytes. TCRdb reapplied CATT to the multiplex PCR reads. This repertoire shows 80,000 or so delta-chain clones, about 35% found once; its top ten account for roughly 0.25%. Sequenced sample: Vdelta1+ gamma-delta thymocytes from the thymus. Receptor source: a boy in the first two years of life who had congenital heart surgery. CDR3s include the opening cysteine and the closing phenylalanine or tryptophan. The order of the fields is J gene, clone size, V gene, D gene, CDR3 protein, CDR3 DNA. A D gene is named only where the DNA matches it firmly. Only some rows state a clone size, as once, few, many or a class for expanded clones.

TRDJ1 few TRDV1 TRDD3 CALGERVGDIPPYTDKLIF TGTGCTCTTGGGGAACGGGTGGGGGATATTCCCCCGTACACCGATAAACTCATCTTT
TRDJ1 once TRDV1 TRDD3 CALGECQALGEGTLIF TGTGCTCTTGGGGAATGTCAAGCACTGGGGGAGGGCACGCTCATCTTT
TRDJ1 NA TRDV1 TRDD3 CALGERGTGGYFRETDKLIF TGTGCTCTTGGGGAGCGGGGTACTGGGGGATACTTTAGAGAAACCGATAAACTCATCTTT
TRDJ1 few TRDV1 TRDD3 CALGDRWVSGGHTDKLIF TGTGCTCTTGGGGACCGCTGGGTGTCTGGGGGACACACCGATAAACTCATCTTT
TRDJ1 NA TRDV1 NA CALGTISRPLYTDKLIF TGTGCTCTTGGGACCATTTCCCGACCCCTGTACACCGATAAACTCATCTTT
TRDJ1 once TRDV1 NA CALGEHPNPTPVGTDKLIF TGTGCTCTTGGGGAACATCCGAATCCTACCCCAGTTGGCACCGATAAACTCATCTTT
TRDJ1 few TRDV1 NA CALGEPGWSDKLIF TGTGCTCTTGGGGAACCCGGGTGGTCCGATAAACTCATCTTT
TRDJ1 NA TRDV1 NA CALGERAGPYTDKLIF TGTGCTCTTGGGGAACGAGCCGGCCCCTACACCGATAAACTCATCTTT
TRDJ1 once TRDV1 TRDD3 CALGEPGVFPPGYWGIRSPDRLIF TGTGCTCTTGGGGAACCAGGAGTGTTCCCCCCAGGGTACTGGGGGATACGGTCTCCCGATAGACTCATCTTT
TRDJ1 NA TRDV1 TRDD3 CALGTQNWGHPKTSPDKLIF TGTGCTCTTGGGACTCAAAACTGGGGACACCCAAAAACCTCCCCAGATAAACTCATCTTT
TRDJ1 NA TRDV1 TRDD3 CALGERPYWGREGTDKLIF TGTGCTCTTGGGGAACGGCCCTACTGGGGGAGAGAAGGGACCGATAAACTCATCTTT
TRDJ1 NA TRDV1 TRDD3 CALGELPPGGYAGITDKLIF TGTGCTCTTGGGGAATTACCCCCAGGGGGATACGCGGGTATCACCGATAAACTCATCTTT
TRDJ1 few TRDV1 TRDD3 CALGVPTTSRDTDDKLIF TGTGCTCTTGGGGTCCCTACAACGTCTAGGGATACGGACGATAAACTCATCTTT
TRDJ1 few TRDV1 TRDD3 CALGELTPLPHLLGASYHTDKLIF TGTGCTCTTGGGGAACTAACCCCCCTTCCCCATTTACTGGGGGCCTCATACCACACCGATAAACTCATCTTT
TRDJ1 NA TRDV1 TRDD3 CALGELKLVYWGILPVADKLIF TGTGCTCTTGGGGAACTAAAGTTGGTCTACTGGGGGATACTCCCCGTGGCCGATAAACTCATCTTT
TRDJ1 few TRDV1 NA CALGEPLRLPLTDKLIF TGTGCTCTTGGGGAGCCCCTTCGCCTTCCCCTCACCGATAAACTCATCTTT
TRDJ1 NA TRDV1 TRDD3 CALGDRVPSLLGDTRDHTDKLIF TGTGCTCTTGGGGACCGGGTACCTTCCTTACTGGGGGATACGCGAGACCACACCGATAAACTCATCTTT
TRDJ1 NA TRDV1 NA CALGELGRRRSPYTDKLIF TGTGCTCTTGGGGAATTGGGACGCAGGCGGTCCCCGTACACCGATAAACTCATCTTT
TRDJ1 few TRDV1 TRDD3 CALGDSHYGVGGLGVPVRYTDKLIF TGTGCTCTTGGGGATTCACACTACGGGGTTGGGGGATTAGGTGTCCCCGTACGGTACACCGATAAACTCATCTTT
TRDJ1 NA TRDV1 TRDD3 CALGELRAGLGFVLGDNEPKLIF TGTGCTCTTGGGGAACTTCGAGCAGGCCTTGGTTTTGTACTGGGGGATAACGAGCCTAAACTCATCTTT
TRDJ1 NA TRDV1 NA CALGDPSSYGGGYIKYTDKLIF TGTGCTCTTGGGGACCCGTCTTCCTACGGCGGGGGATACATTAAGTACACCGATAAACTCATCTTT
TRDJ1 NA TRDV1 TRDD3 CALGDPHEGGDTHYTDKLIF TGTGCTCTTGGGGACCCACATGAGGGGGGGGATACCCACTACACCGATAAACTCATCTTT
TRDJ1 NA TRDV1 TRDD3 CALGDKGDSGGLCPNGYTDKLIF TGTGCTCTTGGGGATAAGGGGGATTCTGGGGGCCTGTGCCCAAATGGGTACACCGATAAACTCATCTTT
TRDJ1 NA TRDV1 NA CALGETDFLPRGILTDKLIF TGTGCTCTTGGGGAAACTGACTTCCTACCCCGGGGGATACTCACCGATAAACTCATCTTT
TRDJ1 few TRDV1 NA CALGESRYTDKLIF TGTGCTCTTGGGGAAAGCAGGTACACCGATAAACTCATCTTT
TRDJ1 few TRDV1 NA CALGSEHVFPTDKLIF TGTGCTCTTGGGAGCGAACATGTCTTCCCGACCGATAAACTCATCTTT
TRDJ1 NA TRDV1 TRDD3 CALGVPGLLLLGDTDKLIF TGTGCTCTTGGGGTCCCAGGCCTTCTCTTACTGGGGGACACCGATAAACTCATCTTT
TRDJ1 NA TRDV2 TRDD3 CATGGSRDKLIF TGTGCCACTGGGGGATCCCGCGATAAACTCATCTTT
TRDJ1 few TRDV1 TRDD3 CALGKWPSLRLGITDDDKLIF TGTGCTCTTGGGAAATGGCCTTCTTTACGACTGGGGATCACAGATGACGATAAACTCATCTTT
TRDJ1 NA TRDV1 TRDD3 CALGRPFTGGYCDTDKLIF TGTGCTCTTGGACGCCCCTTCACTGGGGGATACTGTGATACCGATAAACTCATCTTT
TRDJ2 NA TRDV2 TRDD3 CACDPGQSNLPPSCTGGYRGLTAQLFF TGTGCCTGTGACCCAGGGCAGAGCAACCTTCCTCCATCTTGTACTGGGGGATACCGGGGTTTGACAGCACAACTCTTCTTT
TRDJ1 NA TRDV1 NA CALGGRGGTDKLIF TGTGCTCTTGGGGGACGGGGGGGCACCGATAAACTCATCTTT
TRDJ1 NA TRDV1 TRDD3 CALGDVWGPQPLAGGRYTDKLIF TGTGCTCTTGGGGATGTGTGGGGCCCTCAACCCTTGGCTGGGGGAAGGTACACCGATAAACTCATCTTT
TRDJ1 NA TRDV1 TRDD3 CALGGLGGDTGGLHYTDKLIF TGTGCTCTTGGGGGGCTCGGGGGTGATACTGGGGGATTACACTACACCGATAAACTCATCTTT
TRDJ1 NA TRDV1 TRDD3 CALGEPSYRLTGGYASRSDKLIF TGTGCTCTTGGGGAGCCTTCCTACCGCCTTACTGGGGGATACGCCTCAAGATCCGATAAACTCATCTTT
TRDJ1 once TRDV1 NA CALGDTSFLRGIRQRTDKLIF TGTGCTCTTGGGGATACGTCCTTCCTACGAGGGATACGCCAACGCACAGATAAACTCATCTTT
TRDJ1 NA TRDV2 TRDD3 CATGLGDTRDCTDKLIF TGTGCCACCGGCCTGGGGGATACGCGAGATTGCACCGATAAACTCATCTTT